Listed here are 17 T cell receptor beta chains from one sample, sequenced in a study of response to subunit inactivated influenza vaccine. TCRdb re-called the RT-PCR reads with MiXCR, one entry per CDR3 protein. The repertoire has about 620,000 distinct CDR3 sequences, approximately 11% of them found once; the top ten carry approximately 10%. This sample also belongs to another study, concerning T cells expressing NK-cell markers. That investigation notes: It was by 5'RACE template switching with UMIs that TCR beta cDNA was made.

The starting material was PBMCs from blood, obtained on the day of vaccination. The receptors here all came from a man between 45 and 60 years old who received an inactivated influenza vaccine.

A remark on this clonotype: A much larger clone differs from this one at a single base, so this may be a read error. The chain links TRBV7-8 to TRBJ2-6; D gene uncertain. Germline CDR1 and CDR2: SGHVS and FQNEAQ. The CDR3 sequence is 20 residues long. The CDR3 sequence is CDSSLSWLLDYSPGANVLTF. CDR3 nucleotides: TGTGACAGCAGCTTAAGCTGGCTTCTAGATTACTCTCCTGGGGCCAACGTCCTGACTTTC.

This clonotype was seen a handful of times. This chain joins TRBV12-3 or TRBV12-4 and TRBJ2-2; 10 nucleotides agree with TRBD2. V was pared by 6 bases and J by 4 bases, with 5 bases of the junction left unmatched. CDR3 size: 15 residues. CDR3 in amino acids: CASSLAGVGTGELFF. CDR3 nucleotides: TGTGCCAGCAGCCTAGCGGGGGTCGGCACCGGGGAGCTGTTTTTT.

The V gene is TRBV20-1, the J gene TRBJ1-4; TRBD1 aligns across 9 bases. Trimming at V came to 1 base and at J to 3 bases, leaving 6 bases not matched to a gene. The CDR3 extends over 16 amino acids. Per the germline V gene, CDR1 is DFQATT and CDR2 is SNEGSKA (reference sequence). This CDR3 reads CSARGTGVRANEKLFF. The DNA for the CDR3 is TGCAGTGCTAGAGGGACAGGGGTCAGGGCTAATGAAAAACTGTTTTTT.

CDR3 sequence reads: CASSWGTRGNEQFF. Here the CDR3 DNA reads TGTGCCAGCAGTTGGGGGACACGAGGGAATGAGCAGTTCTTC. The chain uses TRBV28 and TRBJ2-1; TRBD1 might be the D (6 bases). V lost 4 bases to trimming and J lost 7 bases, with 14 bases between them. Germline-derived CDR1 and CDR2 are MDHEN and SYDVKM. This CDR3 contains 14 residues. The full variable domain, in which reference TRBV28 and TRBJ2-1 provide the parts outside the CDR3, is DVKVTQSSRYLVKRTGEKVFLECVQDMDHENMFWYRQDPGLGLRLIYFSYDVKMKEKGDIPEGYSVSREKKERFSLILESASTNQTSMYLCASSWGTRGNEQFFGPGTRLTVL.

This clonotype showed up many times. This chain uses TRBV29-1 with TRBJ2-5; D is possibly TRBD1 or TRBD2 (6 bases each). This CDR3 has 13 amino acids. CDR1 and CDR2 from the germline V gene are SQVTM and ANQGSEA. Trimming stripped 4 bases from V and 2 bases from J, with 11 bases between. The CDR3 DNA reads TGCAGCGTTGGGGGGGCCCTTCAAGAGACCCAGTACTTC. It specifies CSVGGALQETQYF.

This clonotype has a handful of counts. CDR3 in amino acids: CASRADRYSNQPQHF. The CDR3 DNA follows: TGTGCCAGCAGAGCGGACAGATATAGCAATCAGCCCCAGCATTTT. The chain links TRBV27 to TRBJ1-5, with a possible D match to TRBD1 (6 bases). V lost 6 bases, J lost 0 bases, and 12 bases lay in between. The CDR3 totals 15 residues. Germline CDR1 and CDR2: MNHEY and SMNVEV (reference sequence).

The rearrangement joins TRBV2 to TRBJ2-2; no reliable D call. With 6 bases removed from V and 0 bases from J, the gap between germline ends came to 8 bases. This CDR3 has 14 amino acids. Germline assignment: CDR1 SNHLY and CDR2 FYNNEI. CDR3 amino acids: CASRPLPNTGELFF. As DNA, the CDR3 is TGTGCCAGCAGGCCCCTCCCGAACACCGGGGAGCTGTTTTTT.

This clonotype was observed a handful of times. V usage is TRBV19 and J usage is TRBJ2-2; weak D call: TRBD2 (5 bases). V lost 6 bases to trimming and J lost 6 bases, with 20 bases between them. Germline V lookup: CDR1 LNHDA, CDR2 SQIVND (reference sequence). The length of the CDR3 is 16 residues. The CDR3 sequence is CASSPGPGRGSGELFF. DNA of the CDR3: TGTGCCAGTAGCCCCGGACCGGGAAGAGGATCCGGGGAGCTGTTTTTT. Full variable domain (missing parts from reference TRBV19 and TRBJ2-2): DGGITQSPKYLFRKEGQNVTLSCEQNLNHDAMYWYRQDPGQGLRLIYYSQIVNDFQKGDIAEGYSVSREKKESFPLTVTSAQKNPTAFYLCASSPGPGRGSGELFFGEGSRLTVL.

The V call is TRBV12-5, the J call TRBJ2-5; TRBD1 is a possible D gene (6 bases). The CDR3 consists of 14 residues. Looked up from germline, CDR1 is LGHNT and CDR2 is FRNRAP. Trimming left V 6 bases short and J 0 bases short, with 11 bases between. The CDR3: CASGSTGNQETQYF. Here the CDR3 DNA reads TGTGCTAGTGGCTCGACAGGTAACCAAGAGACCCAGTACTTC.

The chain combines TRBV20-1 with TRBJ2-1; TRBD2 matches at 10 bases. CDR3 length: 16 amino acids. CDR1 is DFQATT, CDR2 SNEGSKA, per germline (reference sequence). Trimming at V came to 5 bases and at J to 4 bases, leaving 11 bases not matched to a gene. CDR3 sequence reads: CSAHSSGSPWYNEQFF. The CDR3 nucleotides read TGCAGTGCTCATTCTAGCGGGAGCCCATGGTACAATGAGCAGTTCTTC.

This clonotype was seen at least ten times. V usage is TRBV29-1 and J usage is TRBJ1-2, with no clear D. This CDR3 is built from 9 residues. Trimming left V 4 bases short and J 6 bases short, with 3 bases between. CDR1 is SQVTM and CDR2 is ANQGSEA in the germline V gene. This chain's CDR3 is CSVADGYTF. The CDR3 DNA sequence: TGCAGCGTTGCGGATGGCTACACCTTC.

This clonotype has ten or more counts. V is TRBV7-2 and J is TRBJ1-1; D not certain. Per germline, CDR1 SGHTA and CDR2 FQGNSA. The CDR3 is 13 residues long. Trimming shortened V by 1 base and J by 2 bases, and 5 bases separated the two germline ends. The CDR3 sequence: CASSLVRNTEAFF. DNA for the CDR3: TGTGCCAGCAGCTTAGTACGTAACACTGAAGCTTTCTTT.

This clonotype was detected only a few times. Germline and junction disagree at one end, which may indicate a read error. The genes are TRBV12-3 or TRBV12-4 and TRBJ2-1, with 11 bases identical to TRBD2. This CDR3 is built from 20 residues. The DNA of the CDR3 is TGTGTCAGCAGTTTGGTCCCGGGACTAGCGGAGATTAGCTCCTACAATGAGCAGTTCTTC. It is translated as CVSSLVPGLAEISSYNEQFF.

This clonotype was observed a handful of times. The chain is built from TRBV6-5 and TRBJ2-3; no firm D call. Germline-derived CDR1 and CDR2 are MNHEY and SVGAGI. V was trimmed by 0 bases and J by 2 bases, leaving 6 bases between them. The CDR3 runs 14 residues. The CDR3 bases are TGTGCCAGCAGTTACTCCCTAATCACAGATACGCAGTATTTT. Translating it yields CASSYSLITDTQYF.

V gene TRBV12-3 or TRBV12-4 combines with J gene TRBJ2-5; D perhaps matches TRBD1 (6 bases). CDR3 length: 12 residues. V was trimmed by 8 bases and J by 6 bases, leaving 13 bases between them. Here the CDR3 DNA reads TGTGCCAGCCGTCGACAGGACCAGACCCAGTACTTC. It encodes CASRRQDQTQYF.

The rearrangement links TRBV29-1 to TRBJ2-7; D remains unclear. CDR1 is SQVTM and CDR2 is ANQGSEA in the germline V gene. The CDR3 has 12 residues. Trimming removed 4 bases at V and 6 bases at J, with 13 bases between. For the CDR3, the DNA is TGCAGCGTTGGCCCAGACACCAGCGAGCAGTACTTC. Translating gives CSVGPDTSEQYF.

This clonotype was observed a handful of times. The chain joins TRBV5-6 to TRBJ1-4, with a possible D match to TRBD1 (6 bases). Trimming removed 4 bases at V and 3 bases at J, with 13 bases between. The CDR3 has 15 amino acids. Germline V CDR1 and CDR2: SGHDT, YYEEEE. CDR3 bases: TGTGCCAGCAGCCAACAGGGCCCAGCTAATGAAAAACTGTTTTTT. It yields the protein CASSQQGPANEKLFF.